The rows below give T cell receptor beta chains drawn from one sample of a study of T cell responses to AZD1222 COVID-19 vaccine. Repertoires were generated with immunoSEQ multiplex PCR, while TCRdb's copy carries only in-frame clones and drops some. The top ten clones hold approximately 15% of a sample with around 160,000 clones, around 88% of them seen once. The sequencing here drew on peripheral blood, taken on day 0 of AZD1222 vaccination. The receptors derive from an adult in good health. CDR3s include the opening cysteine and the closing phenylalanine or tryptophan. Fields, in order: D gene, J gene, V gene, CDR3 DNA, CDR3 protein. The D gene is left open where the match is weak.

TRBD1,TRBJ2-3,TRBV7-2,TGTGCCAGCAGCTCCTCGGGACAGGGCCCAGATACGCAGTATTTT,CASSSSGQGPDTQYF
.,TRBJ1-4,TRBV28,TGTGCCAGCAGTTTGACACATGAAAAACTGTTTTTT,CASSLTHEKLFF
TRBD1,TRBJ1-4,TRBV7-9,TGTGCCAGCAGCGCAAGACAGGGCGTGGGAGATGAAAAACTGTTTTTT,CASSARQGVGDEKLFF
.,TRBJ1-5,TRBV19,TGTGCCAGTAGTGGTGATGGACCAATCTATGATAGCAATCAGCCCCAGCATTTT,CASSGDGPIYDSNQPQHF
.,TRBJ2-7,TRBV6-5,TGTGCCAGCAGTTACTCGACTGGACCGATATCGTTCGAGCAGTACTTC,CASSYSTGPISFEQYF
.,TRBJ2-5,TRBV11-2,TGTGCCAGCAGCTCCATTCAGGGCCAAGAGACCCAGTACTTC,CASSSIQGQETQYF
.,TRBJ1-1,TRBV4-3,TGCGCCAGCAGCCAATGGGCCTCCTTGCGGAACACTGAAGCTTTCTTT,CASSQWASLRNTEAFF
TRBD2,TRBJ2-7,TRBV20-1,TGCAGTGCTAGTCCGGGACTAGCGTCCTACGAGCAGTACTTC,CSASPGLASYEQYF
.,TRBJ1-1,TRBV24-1,TGTGCCACCAAGGGCCCCAACACTGAAGCTTTCTTT,CATKGPNTEAFF
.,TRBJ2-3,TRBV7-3,TGTGCCAGCGCTCGAGGGGGGCCAACCTCCACAGATACGCAGTATTTT,CASARGGPTSTDTQYF